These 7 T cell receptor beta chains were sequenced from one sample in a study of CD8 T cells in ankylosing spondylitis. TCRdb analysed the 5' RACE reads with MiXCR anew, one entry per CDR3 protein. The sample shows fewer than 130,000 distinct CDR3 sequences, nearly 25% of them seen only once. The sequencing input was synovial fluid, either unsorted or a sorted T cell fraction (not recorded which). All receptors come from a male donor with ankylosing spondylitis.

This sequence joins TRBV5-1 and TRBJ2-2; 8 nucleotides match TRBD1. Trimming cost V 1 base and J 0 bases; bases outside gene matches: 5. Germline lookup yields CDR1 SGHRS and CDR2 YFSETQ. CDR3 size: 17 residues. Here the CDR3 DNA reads TGCGCCAGCAGCTTGCGACAGGGGCAAACGAACACCGGGGAGCTGTTTTTT. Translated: CASSLRQGQTNTGELFF.

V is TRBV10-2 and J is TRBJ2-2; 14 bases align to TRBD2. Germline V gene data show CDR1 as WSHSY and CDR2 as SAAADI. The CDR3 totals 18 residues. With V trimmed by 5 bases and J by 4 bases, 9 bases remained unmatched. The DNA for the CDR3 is TGCGCCAGCAGTTCACCGGGACTAGCGGGAGTTCGCACCGGGGAGCTGTTTTTT. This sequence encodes CASSSPGLAGVRTGELFF.

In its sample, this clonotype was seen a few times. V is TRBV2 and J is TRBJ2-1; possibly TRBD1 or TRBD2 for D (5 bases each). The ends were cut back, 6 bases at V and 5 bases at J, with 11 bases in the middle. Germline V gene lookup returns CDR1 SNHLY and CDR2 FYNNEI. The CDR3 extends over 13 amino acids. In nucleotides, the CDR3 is TGTGCCAGCAGATGGGGACCCGACAATGAGCAGTTCTTC. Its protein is CASRWGPDNEQFF. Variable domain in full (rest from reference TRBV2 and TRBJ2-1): EPEVTQTPSHQVTQMGQEVILRCVPISNHLYFYWYRQILGQKVEFLVSFYNNEISEKSEIFDDQFSVERPDGSNFTLKIRSTKLEDSAMYFCASRWGPDNEQFFGPGTRLTVL.

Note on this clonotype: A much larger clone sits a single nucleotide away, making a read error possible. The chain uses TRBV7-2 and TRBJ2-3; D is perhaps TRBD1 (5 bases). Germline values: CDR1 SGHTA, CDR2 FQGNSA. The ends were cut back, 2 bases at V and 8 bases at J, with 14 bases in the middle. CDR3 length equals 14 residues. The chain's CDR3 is CASSLPPDILTQYF. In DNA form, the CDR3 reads TGTGCCAGCAGCTTACCGCCGGACATTCTTACGCAGTATTTT.

CDR3 sequence: CASSLDADGYTF. In nucleotides, the CDR3 is TGCGCCAGCAGCTTGGACGCCGATGGCTACACCTTC. The chain couples TRBV5-1 to TRBJ1-2; D call uncertain. This CDR3 region has 12 residues. Germline V CDR1 and CDR2: SGHRS, YFSETQ. The germline V and J ends were trimmed by 0 bases and 6 bases, with 6 bases remaining between them.

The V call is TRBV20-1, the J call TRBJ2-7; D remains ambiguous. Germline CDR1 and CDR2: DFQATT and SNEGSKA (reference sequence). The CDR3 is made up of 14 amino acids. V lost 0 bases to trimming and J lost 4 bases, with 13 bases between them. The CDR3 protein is CSARDGRSAYEQYF. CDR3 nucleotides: TGCAGTGCTAGAGATGGGCGTTCAGCGTACGAGCAGTACTTC.

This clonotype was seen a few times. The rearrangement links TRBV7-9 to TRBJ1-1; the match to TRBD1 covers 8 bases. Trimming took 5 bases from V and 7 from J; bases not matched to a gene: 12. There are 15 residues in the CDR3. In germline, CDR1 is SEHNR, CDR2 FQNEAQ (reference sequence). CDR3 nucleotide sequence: TGTGCCAGCAGCCAAAGGGACAGGCAGGGGGTTGAAGCTTTCTTT. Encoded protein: CASSQRDRQGVEAFF.